The source of this T cell receptor (beta chain) is a study of CD8+CD57+ T cells in acquired aplastic anemia (dated by TCRdb to the late 2010s). Turning to the overall study: Extracted DNA from sorted CD4+ and CD8+ cells averaged around 3.3 ug, ranging from roughly 0.17 to 27.4 ug. CD8+CD57+ expansion was defined as frequency above the mean frequency observed in healthy subjects. The paper's findings and limits, for the study overall: Between patients and healthy controls, no significant difference in CD8+ Simpson's diversity was found (P=0.060). Twenty-nine CD8+ CDR3 sequences were found in both patients and controls but appeared to be highly expressed in patients and within the immunodominant clones of the patients.

Profiling of TCR beta VDJ combinations and CDR3 sequences used genomic DNA as the template. An Illumina HiSeq 2000 was used for TCR repertoire sequencing. For the original study's pipeline: Repertoire assessment relied on Simpson's diversity index, CDR3 size and DJ length profiles, and TRBV/TRBJ rearrangement plots. The most abundant DNA sequence in the deep sequencing data was taken as the immunodominant clone. CDR3 amino acid sequences were screened for sharing across subjects and compared with published repertoires and the VDJdb database. TCRdb reanalyzed the raw reads on its own, using fastp at Q25 for trimming and MiXCR for clone calling, and kept in-frame beta chains. Rows are unified per CDR3 protein, each entry keeping the most common DNA and genes. TCRdb, not the authors, supplied the V and J calls. The sample table shows under 200,000 distinct CDR3 sequences, and roughly 48% are seen once. The ten biggest clones cover around 2.9% of the sample.

CDR1 and CDR2 are read off the germline V gene as MGHDK and SYGVNS. From the cysteine up to the phenylalanine, the CDR3 has a length of 15 residues. CDR3 DNA is the only sequence kept; it has 45 bases, read in frame from the first base. This clonotype was observed once. Its antigen remains undetermined. The junction shows a germline mismatch at one end, possibly a read error. Flow cytometry had shown CD8+CD57+ cell expansion in the patients selected for sequencing. Severe acquired aplastic anemia was diagnosed in all patients according to International Study of Aplastic Anemia and Agranulocytosis and Camitta criteria. No therapy had been received by the patients at the time of blood sampling. The study deep-sequenced TCR repertoires of sorted CD4+ and CD8+ blood T cells from severe aplastic anemia patients and healthy subjects. Patients were enrolled in the USA under clinicaltrials.gov protocols 00001620, 01623167, 00001397, 00071045, 00081523 and 00961064. Ficoll-Paque density gradient centrifugation was used to isolate peripheral blood mononuclear cells. Before DNA extraction, CD4+ and CD8+ T cells were sorted with FACS or magnetic beads.

The sequence links TRBV25-1 to TRBJ2-1; TRBD2 matches 7 bases in the middle. The receptor was derived from a human donor with aplastic anemia. The sample was sorted CD4+, CD8+, or CD8+CD57+ T cells (not recorded which) from PBMCs. The DNA is as follows: TGTACCAGCAGGGAAGCGGGGAGCTCCTACAATGAGCAGTTCTTC. Its translation is CTSREAGSSYNEQFF.